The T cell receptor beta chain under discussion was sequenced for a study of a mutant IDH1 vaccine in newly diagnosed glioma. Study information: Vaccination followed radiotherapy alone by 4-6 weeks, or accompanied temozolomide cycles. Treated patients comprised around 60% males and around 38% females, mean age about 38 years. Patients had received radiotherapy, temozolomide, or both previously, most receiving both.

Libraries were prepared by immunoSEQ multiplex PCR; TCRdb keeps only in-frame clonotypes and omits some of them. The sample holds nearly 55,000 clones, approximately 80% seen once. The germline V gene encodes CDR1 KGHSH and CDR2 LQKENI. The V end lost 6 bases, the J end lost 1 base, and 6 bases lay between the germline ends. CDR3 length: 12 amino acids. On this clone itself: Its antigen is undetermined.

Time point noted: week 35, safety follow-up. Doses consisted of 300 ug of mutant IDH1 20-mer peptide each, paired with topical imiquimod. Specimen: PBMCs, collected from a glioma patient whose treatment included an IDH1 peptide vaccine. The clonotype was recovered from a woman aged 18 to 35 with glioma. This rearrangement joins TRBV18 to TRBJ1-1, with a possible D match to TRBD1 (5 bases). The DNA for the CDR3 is TGTGCCAGCTCTACAGGGAACACTGAAGCTTTCTTT. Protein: CASSTGNTEAFF.